The 15 T cell receptor beta chains reported below all come from one sample, sequenced in a study of blood T cell repertoires in COVID-19. Sequenced by immunoSEQ multiplex PCR; TCRdb stores in-frame clones only, minus some. The sample holds around 130,000 clones, 84% seen once. The sequenced material came from PBMCs or T cells enriched from blood (not recorded which). The receptors shown here come from a woman aged 30 to 39 who had recovered from COVID-19.

The genes are TRBV28 and TRBJ2-7, with D unresolved. Trimming stripped 6 bases from V and 0 bases from J, with 12 bases between. The CDR3 covers 14 residues. Germline V gene lookup returns CDR1 MDHEN and CDR2 SYDVKM. The CDR3 loop reads CASRATVPSYEQYF. As DNA, the CDR3 is TGTGCCAGCAGAGCGACGGTGCCCTCCTACGAGCAGTACTTC.

The chain recombines TRBV11-3 with TRBJ2-5; D call uncertain. Germline CDR1 and CDR2: SGHNT and YENEEA. V was shortened by 1 base and J by 1 base, with 4 bases between the two germline ends. The CDR3 has 13 residues. The DNA for the CDR3 is TGTGCCAGCAGCTTAGGCAGCCAAGAGACCCAGTACTTC. This sequence encodes CASSLGSQETQYF.

The V gene is TRBV5-5, the J gene TRBJ2-7; 9 nucleotides line up with TRBD2. J was trimmed by 5 bases and V by 0 bases; bases with no gene match: 9. Germline loops: CDR1 SGHKS, CDR2 YYEKEE (reference sequence). This CDR3 has 16 amino acids. The CDR3 region has the DNA TGTGCCAGCAGCTTGGTGGGTAGCGGGAGCCCCCACGAGCAGTACTTC. This encodes CASSLVGSGSPHEQYF.

This clone was counted only a few times. This chain uses TRBV7-3 with TRBJ1-5, with D unresolved. Per the germline V gene, CDR1 is SGHTA and CDR2 is FQGTGA. With 1 base removed from V and 7 bases from J, the gap between germline ends came to 11 bases. The CDR3 has 14 amino acids. CDR3 residues: CASSLNGEGQPQHF. CDR3 bases: TGTGCCAGCAGCTTAAACGGGGAAGGGCAGCCCCAGCATTTT.

This clone turned up a few times. The chain carries TRBV18 and TRBJ2-1, with D possibly matching TRBD1 (5 bases). CDR3 length equals 15 residues. Per germline, CDR1 KGHSH and CDR2 LQKENI. The germline V and J ends were trimmed by 3 bases and 0 bases, with 9 bases remaining between them. CDR3 loop: CASSPTGYSYNEQFF. The DNA of the CDR3 is TGTGCCAGCTCACCTACAGGTTACTCCTACAATGAGCAGTTCTTC.

The V gene is TRBV5-4, the J gene TRBJ2-3, with TRBD1 matching 7 bases. Per the germline V gene, CDR1 is SGHNT and CDR2 is YYREEE (reference sequence). V lost 0 bases and J lost 4; bases outside the gene matches: 5. CDR3 length: 15 residues. In nucleotides, the CDR3 is TGTGCCAGCAGCTTGGACGACAGGGACGCAGATACGCAGTATTTT. Its protein is CASSLDDRDADTQYF.

The chain carries TRBV19 and TRBJ2-1, with 7 bases fitting TRBD1. This CDR3 has 18 amino acids. The junction had 11 bases not matched to a gene; V was cut back by 3 bases and J by 0 bases. Looked up from germline, CDR1 is LNHDA and CDR2 is SQIVND (reference sequence). The CDR3 loop reads CASSMGPEQGSSYNEQFF. CDR3 nucleotide sequence: TGTGCCAGTAGTATGGGTCCAGAACAGGGGAGCTCCTACAATGAGCAGTTCTTC.

The chain couples TRBV28 to TRBJ1-5; tentative D call: TRBD1 (6 bases). V lost 6 bases to trimming and J lost 0 bases, with 12 bases between them. Germline V gene sequence: CDR1 MDHEN, CDR2 SYDVKM. The CDR3 runs to 15 residues. CDR3 sequence (DNA): TGTGCCAGCAGCCCGGGGGGGCTTAGCAATCAGCCCCAGCATTTT. Its protein product is CASSPGGLSNQPQHF. Together with reference TRBV28 and TRBJ1-5, the CDR3 gives the full variable domain: DVKVTQSSRYLVKRTGEKVFLECVQDMDHENMFWYRQDPGLGLRLIYFSYDVKMKEKGDIPEGYSVSREKKERFSLILESASTNQTSMYLCASSPGGLSNQPQHFGDGTRLSIL.

As concerns this clone: A junction boundary mismatches the germline segment, possibly from a read error. This rearrangement joins TRBV18 to TRBJ2-7; a possible D gene is TRBD2 (5 bases). This CDR3 contains 12 residues. CDR1 is KGHSH, CDR2 LQKENI, per germline. The CDR3 region has the DNA TGTGCCAGCACACCGGACTCGGACGAGCAGTACTTC. Translated: CASTPDSDEQYF.

This sequence joins TRBV4-3 and TRBJ2-2; 14 bases fit TRBD2. The CDR3 is made up of 18 amino acids. V lost 4 bases and J lost 6; bases outside the gene matches: 10. Germline V gene data show CDR1 as LGHNA and CDR2 as YSLEER. CDR3: CASSRTGLAGEDPGELFF. CDR3 DNA sequence: TGCGCCAGCAGCCGCACGGGACTAGCGGGAGAAGATCCCGGGGAGCTGTTTTTT.

The genes are TRBV4-2 and TRBJ2-2; tentative D call: TRBD1 (6 bases). This CDR3 is 14 amino acids long. V lost 1 base to trimming and J lost 7 bases, with 10 bases between them. CDR1 and CDR2 (germline): LGHNA, YNFKEQ. The CDR3 DNA sequence: TGTGCCAGCAGCCAAGTAAAGGGGGTCGGGGAGCTGTTTTTT. Encoded protein: CASSQVKGVGELFF.

This chain uses TRBV2 with TRBJ2-5; D remains ambiguous. Germline loops: CDR1 SNHLY, CDR2 FYNNEI. The length of the CDR3 is 13 residues. Deletions cut 2 bases from V and 5 bases from J, with 9 bases between. CDR3 coding DNA: TGTGCCAGCAGTGAAAAGTCCGGGGAGACCCAGTACTTC. It translates to CASSEKSGETQYF.

The J gene is TRBJ2-1, the V gene TRBV7-9; 10 bases line up with TRBD2. Per germline, CDR1 SEHNR and CDR2 FQNEAQ (reference sequence). The length of the CDR3 is 14 residues. The V gene end was trimmed by 8 bases and the J gene end by 6 bases; junction bases not matched to a gene: 7. This CDR3 is CASRILAGSNEQFF. The CDR3 bases are TGTGCCAGCCGGATACTAGCGGGATCCAATGAGCAGTTCTTC.

The CDR3 is CSASSTNFHEQYF. CDR3 DNA sequence: TGCAGTGCTAGTTCGACAAACTTCCACGAGCAGTACTTC. The genes are TRBV20-1 and TRBJ2-7; D is uncertain. V was cut by 3 bases and J by 5 bases, with 14 bases left in between. The CDR3 covers 13 residues. Germline lookup yields CDR1 DFQATT and CDR2 SNEGSKA (reference sequence).

A single count supports this clone. This rearrangement joins TRBV4-2 to TRBJ1-1; the D is unclear. The V end lost 0 bases, the J end lost 7 bases, and 12 bases lay between the germline ends. Germline loops: CDR1 LGHNA, CDR2 YNFKEQ. This CDR3 comprises 14 residues. CDR3 sequence: CASSQESAVVEAFF. The CDR3 DNA sequence: TGTGCCAGCAGCCAAGAGTCGGCGGTTGTTGAAGCTTTCTTT.